This TCR beta chain appears in the sequencing data of a study of regulatory T cells in long-lasting Graves disease. This clonotype was found many times. J gave up 5 bases and V 4 bases, and 17 bases lay outside the gene matches. The CDR3 covers 18 residues. Germline CDR1 and CDR2: MNHEY and SVGAGI. Assembly of TCR beta libraries relied on iRepertoire HTBI primers together with Arm-PCR of CDR3 regions. A single record per CDR3 protein comes from TCRdb applying MiXCR to the multiplex PCR reads. The data show more than 350,000 distinct CDR3 sequences, 14% to 15% seen once. Time point noted: newly diagnosed GD, antithyroid drugs for less than 3 months. Making the TCR library involved RNA that had been extracted from PBMCs. Graves' disease diagnosis used American Thyroid Association guidelines. The data were also submitted as part of a second study, on T cells in Graves' hyperthyroidism and ophthalmopathy. This second study says: The authors' 13 V-J model separated ophthalmopathy from stable hyperthyroidism.

The sample was peripheral blood mononuclear cells (PBMCs), taken at new diagnosis, from a patient treated with antithyroid drugs. The chain couples TRBV6-5 to TRBJ2-5, with TRBD2 matching over 9 bases. The receptor was derived from a woman in her 30s with Graves disease. Here the CDR3 reads CASSSSLASGTREETQYF. The CDR3 bases are TGTGCCAGCAGTTCCTCGTTGGCTAGCGGGACTCGGGAGGAGACCCAGTACTTC.